The 27 T cell receptor beta chains reported below all come from one sample, sequenced in a study of T-cell memory formation after mild COVID-19. MiXCR was run by TCRdb on the 5' RACE reads, yielding one entry per CDR3 protein. The sample includes a few hundred thousand distinct CDR3 sequences, around a fifth seen only once; the top ten take roughly an eighth. Sequenced material: PBMCs or a T cell subset sorted from them (not recorded which). The receptor set was obtained from an adult woman who had mild COVID-19 (a few samples of this study predate the infection). Cell type and time point are not known.

V gene TRBV23-1 combines with J gene TRBJ2-1; D is unresolved. TRBV23-1 is labeled an ORF, and its function is uncertain. The V end lost 0 bases, the J end lost 8 bases, and 5 bases lay between the germline ends. The CDR3 contains 12 residues. CDR3 in amino acids: CASSQSRDEQFF. The CDR3 nucleotides read TGCGCCAGCAGTCAATCTAGGGATGAGCAGTTCTTC.

V and J are TRBV12-3 or TRBV12-4 and TRBJ2-1, with 11 bases lining up with TRBD2. This CDR3 spans 15 amino acids. The junction had 10 bases not matched to a gene; V was cut back by 6 bases and J by 9 bases. CDR3 amino acids: CASRYSGRAIREQFF. The DNA for the CDR3 is TGTGCCAGCAGGTATAGCGGGAGGGCCATTCGTGAGCAGTTCTTC.

The chain employs TRBV6-2 or TRBV6-3 and TRBJ2-1; TRBD2 is a possible D gene (5 bases). Trimming shortened V by 2 bases and J by 6 bases, and 14 bases separated the two germline ends. The CDR3 extends over 15 amino acids. Germline V gene data show CDR1 as MNHEY and CDR2 as SVGEGT. The CDR3 sequence is CASSYEPLVGNEQFF. CDR3 DNA: TGTGCCAGCAGTTACGAGCCACTAGTAGGCAATGAGCAGTTCTTC.

The CDR3 sequence is CASSPTGTSGKETQYF. The CDR3 DNA reads as TGTGCCAGCTCACCTACCGGGACTAGCGGTAAAGAGACCCAGTACTTC. The chain has TRBV18 and TRBJ2-5; 11 bases map to TRBD2. The CDR3 covers 16 residues. Trimming at V came to 3 bases and at J to 3 bases, leaving 6 bases not matched to a gene. Germline loops: CDR1 KGHSH, CDR2 LQKENI. Looking up the rest from reference TRBV18 and TRBJ2-5 gives the full variable domain: NAGVMQNPRHLVRRRGQEARLRCSPMKGHSHVYWYRQLPEEGLKFMVYLQKENIIDESGMPKERFSAEFPKEGPSILRIQQVVRGDSAAYFCASSPTGTSGKETQYFGPGTRLLVL.

In this sample, this clonotype turned up a few times. The chain carries TRBV5-1 and TRBJ2-5; possibly TRBD2 for D (5 bases). The V end was cut by 0 bases, the J end by 5 bases, with 11 bases between. The CDR3 totals 14 residues. The germline V gene has CDR1 SGHRS and CDR2 YFSETQ. The CDR3 spells CASSLGPVAETQYF. The CDR3 DNA reads as TGCGCCAGCAGCTTGGGGCCTGTAGCGGAGACCCAGTACTTC.

The chain has TRBV10-3 and TRBJ2-3; the match to TRBD2 covers 8 bases. This CDR3 spans 14 amino acids. V lost 6 bases and J lost 5; bases outside the gene matches: 7. Germline CDR1 and CDR2: ENHRY and SYGVKD. The CDR3 sequence: CAISPAGEGDTQYF. For the CDR3, the DNA is TGTGCCATCAGCCCAGCGGGAGAGGGAGATACGCAGTATTTT.

This chain connects TRBV6-6 to TRBJ2-5, with D possibly TRBD1 on 6 matching bases. This CDR3 has 15 amino acids. The germline CDR1 and CDR2 sequences are MNHNY and SVGAGI (reference sequence). The V end was cut by 6 bases, the J end by 3 bases, with 17 bases between. CDR3 bases: TGTGCCAGCAGCAACTCCCTACAGGGCGAAGAGACCCAGTACTTC. Protein sequence: CASSNSLQGEETQYF.

This clonotype was recorded a few times. The V and J genes are TRBV7-2 and TRBJ2-1, with TRBD2 matching 8 bases. After removal of 1 base from V and 1 base from J, the junction contained 6 bases not matched to a gene. This CDR3 is 17 amino acids long. From germline, CDR1 is SGHTA and CDR2 FQGNSA. DNA for the CDR3: TGTGCCAGCAGCTTAGTGCCGGGAGGGGTGTCCTACAATGAGCAGTTCTTC. This codes for CASSLVPGGVSYNEQFF.

V gene TRBV12-3 or TRBV12-4 combines with J gene TRBJ1-2; D is perhaps TRBD1 (6 bases). V was shortened by 5 bases and J by 8 bases, with 12 bases between the two germline ends. The CDR3 spans 12 residues. In DNA form, the CDR3 reads TGTGCCAGCAGTATTGCAGGGGACGGCTACACCTTC. This sequence encodes CASSIAGDGYTF.

This clonotype was recorded a few times. This chain joins TRBV5-5 and TRBJ1-6; D gene uncertain. The CDR3 runs to 12 residues. Looked up from germline, CDR1 is SGHKS and CDR2 is YYEKEE (reference sequence). V lost 4 bases and J 7 bases, leaving 6 bases between the germline ends. CDR3: CASSHPNSPLHF. DNA for the CDR3: TGTGCCAGCAGCCACCCCAATTCACCCCTCCACTTT.

The table lists this clonotype with a few counts. V is TRBV18 and J is TRBJ2-1, with D perhaps matching TRBD2 (5 bases). Trimming pared 7 bases from V and 4 bases from J, leaving 14 bases between. Germline CDR1 is KGHSH and CDR2 is LQKENI. This CDR3 has 14 residues. The chain's CDR3 is CASYPSSWYNEQFF. CDR3 nucleotide sequence: TGTGCCAGCTATCCGTCTAGCTGGTACAATGAGCAGTTCTTC.

The rearrangement links TRBV5-1 to TRBJ2-7; TRBD2 matches 7 bases. This CDR3 contains 15 residues. The germline CDR1 and CDR2 sequences are SGHRS and YFSETQ. The J segment lost 0 bases and the V segment lost 5 bases, leaving 8 bases of the junction unmatched. CDR3 nucleotides: TGCGCCAGCAGTTCTGGGACTACCAGCTCCTACGAGCAGTACTTC. It translates to CASSSGTTSSYEQYF.

This chain connects TRBV7-9 to TRBJ2-7, with D uncertain. The V end lost 3 bases, the J end lost 7 bases, and 10 bases lay between the germline ends. This CDR3 has 12 residues. Germline CDR1 is SEHNR and CDR2 is FQNEAQ (reference sequence). CDR3 region: CASSFDRCEQYF. The CDR3 region has the DNA TGTGCCAGCAGCTTCGACCGGTGTGAGCAGTACTTC.

The V call is TRBV5-4, the J call TRBJ2-1; 9 bases are shared with TRBD2. The J segment lost 7 bases and the V segment lost 1 base, leaving 6 bases of the junction unmatched. CDR1 SGHNT and CDR2 YYREEE come from the germline V gene (reference sequence). The CDR3 extends over 15 amino acids. The CDR3 DNA sequence: TGTGCCAGCAGCTTGAAGGCGGGGGGGCTTAATGAGCAGTTCTTC. This encodes CASSLKAGGLNEQFF.

The rearrangement links TRBV5-1 to TRBJ2-1; D not certain. The V gene's germline CDR1 is SGHRS and CDR2 YFSETQ. There are 15 residues in the CDR3. V was shortened by 1 base and J by 0 bases, with 8 bases between the two germline ends. CDR3 amino acids: CASSLLGHSYNEQFF. The CDR3 DNA follows: TGCGCCAGCAGCTTGTTAGGTCACTCCTACAATGAGCAGTTCTTC. Based on the CDR3 plus reference TRBV5-1 and TRBJ2-1, the full variable domain is KAGVTQTPRYLIKTRGQQVTLSCSPISGHRSVSWYQQTPGQGLQFLFEYFSETQRNKGNFPGRFSGRQFSNSRSEMNVSTLELGDSALYLCASSLLGHSYNEQFFGPGTRLTVL.

The rearrangement joins TRBV10-3 to TRBJ1-6; D is unclear. This CDR3 spans 14 amino acids. Germline CDR1 reads ENHRY; CDR2 reads SYGVKD. Trimming took 3 bases from V and 10 from J, leaving 13 bases between them. DNA of the CDR3: TGTGCCATCAGTGACCCGGGGAGTTACTCACCCCTCCACTTT. It encodes CAISDPGSYSPLHF.

A few counts support this clonotype. This sequence joins TRBV6-1 and TRBJ1-1; possibly TRBD1 for D (6 bases). The germline V gene encodes CDR1 MNHNS and CDR2 SASEGT. The CDR3 spans 13 residues. The ends were cut back, 4 bases at V and 6 bases at J, with 12 bases in the middle. This CDR3 reads CASSGNRAAEAFF. The CDR3 DNA reads TGTGCCAGCAGTGGAAACAGGGCGGCTGAAGCTTTCTTT.

The chain has TRBV2 and TRBJ1-2; 7 nucleotides match TRBD1. The CDR3 totals 13 residues. V shed 6 bases, J shed 6 bases, and the junction held 7 bases outside the gene matches. Germline V lookup: CDR1 SNHLY, CDR2 FYNNEI. The CDR3 nucleotides read TGTGCCAGCAGCCGGGACAGCTCTAATGGCTACACCTTC. Amino acids: CASSRDSSNGYTF. Complete variable domain (other parts from reference TRBV2 and TRBJ1-2): EPEVTQTPSHQVTQMGQEVILRCVPISNHLYFYWYRQILGQKVEFLVSFYNNEISEKSEIFDDQFSVERPDGSNFTLKIRSTKLEDSAMYFCASSRDSSNGYTFGSGTRLTVV.

This rearrangement joins TRBV9 to TRBJ1-1, with D perhaps TRBD1 (5 bases). V dropped 3 bases and J dropped 7 bases, with 16 bases sitting between them. The CDR3 length is 14 residues. Per the germline V gene, CDR1 is SGDLS and CDR2 is YYNGEE. DNA for the CDR3: TGTGCCAGCAGCGGCGGCGGGGGGTATGATGAAGCTTTCTTT. This gives the protein CASSGGGGYDEAFF. The full variable domain, rest sourced from reference TRBV9 and TRBJ1-1, is DSGVTQTPKHLITATGQRVTLRCSPRSGDLSVYWYQQSLDQGLQFLIQYYNGEERAKGNILERFSAQQFPDLHSELNLSSLELGDSALYFCASSGGGGYDEAFFGQGTRLTVV.

This clonotype was seen a few times. This rearrangement joins TRBV15 to TRBJ2-5; 8 bases align to TRBD1. Unmatched junction bases numbered 9, after V lost 2 bases and J lost 7 bases. The CDR3 length is 15 residues. In germline, CDR1 is LNHNV, CDR2 YYDKDF (reference sequence). CDR3 in DNA: TGTGCCACCAGCAGAAGTGACAGGGGAGAGCGGACCCAGTACTTC. Protein: CATSRSDRGERTQYF.

The chain carries TRBV29-1 and TRBJ2-7, with 9 bases identical to TRBD2. The CDR3 consists of 14 residues. V lost 4 bases to trimming and J lost 5 bases; unmatched junction nucleotides: 9. CDR1 and CDR2 (germline): SQVTM, ANQGSEA. This CDR3 reads CSVGGIAGVNEQYF. CDR3 nucleotide sequence: TGCAGCGTTGGTGGAATAGCGGGAGTCAACGAGCAGTACTTC.

The rearrangement uses TRBV6-2 or TRBV6-3 and TRBJ2-1; 7 nucleotides match TRBD2. The trim removed 4 bases at V and 10 bases at J, leaving 10 bases unmatched. CDR1 and CDR2 (germline): MNHEY, SVGEGT. This CDR3 spans 14 amino acids. The CDR3 region is CASSLAGVGSEQFF. CDR3 in DNA: TGTGCCAGCAGTTTAGCGGGCGTCGGGAGCGAGCAGTTCTTC.

This clonotype has just a few counts. J is TRBJ2-1 and V is TRBV29-1; 7 positions match TRBD2. CDR1 and CDR2 (germline): SQVTM, ANQGSEA. There are 16 residues in the CDR3. The V and J ends lost 2 bases and 8 bases, in that order; junction bases with no gene match: 15. The CDR3 reads CSVEQAGRVVLDEQFF. The CDR3 coding sequence is TGCAGCGTTGAACAGGCAGGGAGGGTAGTTTTGGATGAGCAGTTCTTC.

The gene calls are TRBV7-2 and TRBJ1-1, with D unresolved. Germline values: CDR1 SGHTA, CDR2 FQGNSA. The V end was cut by 5 bases, the J end by 6 bases, with 13 bases between. The CDR3 contains 13 residues. The CDR3 DNA sequence: TGTGCCAGCAGCCCCGTTTTTGGCCCTGAAGCTTTCTTT. This codes for CASSPVFGPEAFF. Together with reference TRBV7-2 and TRBJ1-1, the CDR3 gives the full variable domain: GAGVSQSPSNKVTEKGKDVELRCDPISGHTALYWYRQSLGQGLEFLIYFQGNSAPDKSGLPSDRFSAERTGGSVSTLTIQRTQQEDSAVYLCASSPVFGPEAFFGQGTRLTVV.

This clonotype was counted between two and nine times. The chain joins TRBV6-6 to TRBJ2-7, with 10 nucleotides matching TRBD2. With V trimmed by 5 bases and J by 2 bases, 9 bases remained unmatched. CDR1 and CDR2 (germline): MNHNY, SVGAGI (reference sequence). This CDR3 is 16 amino acids long. The DNA of the CDR3 is TGTGCCAGCAGTCCCTCAGGGACTAGCGCAACCTACGAGCAGTACTTC. Amino acids: CASSPSGTSATYEQYF.

This clonotype was counted at least ten times. The V gene is TRBV7-6, the J gene TRBJ2-1; a possible D gene is TRBD2 (5 bases). This CDR3 region has 13 residues. CDR1 SGHVS and CDR2 FNYEAQ come from the germline V gene. Deletions cut 0 bases from V and 8 bases from J, with 8 bases between. For the CDR3, the DNA is TGTGCCAGCAGCTTAGCGGGCGGGTATGAGCAGTTCTTC. It translates to CASSLAGGYEQFF.

This clonotype was counted between two and nine times. This chain links TRBV14 with TRBJ2-7, with 8 bases that match TRBD1. This CDR3 has 17 amino acids. Germline V lookup: CDR1 SGHDN, CDR2 FVKESK. V lost 1 base, J lost 3 bases, and 11 bases stayed unmatched. CDR3 region: CASSQGIRQGLHYEQYF. In nucleotides, the CDR3 is TGTGCCAGCAGCCAAGGTATCCGACAGGGGCTTCACTACGAGCAGTACTTC. The full variable domain, its missing parts supplied by reference TRBV14 and TRBJ2-7, is EAGVTQFPSHSVIEKGQTVTLRCDPISGHDNLYWYRRVMGKEIKFLLHFVKESKQDESGMPNNRFLAERTGGTYSTLKVQPAELEDSGVYFCASSQGIRQGLHYEQYFGPGTRLTVT.